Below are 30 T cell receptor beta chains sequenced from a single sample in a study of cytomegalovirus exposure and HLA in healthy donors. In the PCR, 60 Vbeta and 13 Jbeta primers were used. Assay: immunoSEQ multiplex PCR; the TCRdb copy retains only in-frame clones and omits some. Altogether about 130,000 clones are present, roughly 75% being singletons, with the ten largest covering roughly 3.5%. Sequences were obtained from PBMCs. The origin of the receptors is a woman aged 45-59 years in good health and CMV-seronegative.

Here the CDR3 DNA reads TGTGCCAGCAGTTCTGGGGTGACTAGCTTGAATGAGCAGTTCTTC. Amino acid sequence: CASSSGVTSLNEQFF. The chain joins TRBV6-6 to TRBJ2-1; 7 nucleotides line up with TRBD2. This CDR3 is 15 amino acids long. Trimming took 4 bases from V and 7 from J; bases not matched to a gene: 10. From germline, CDR1 is MNHNY and CDR2 SVGAGI (reference sequence).

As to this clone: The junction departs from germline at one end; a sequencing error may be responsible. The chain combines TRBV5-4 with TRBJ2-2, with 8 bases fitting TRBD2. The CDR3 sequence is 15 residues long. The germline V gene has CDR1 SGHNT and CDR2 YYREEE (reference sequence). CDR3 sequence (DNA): TGCGCCAGCAGCCAAGGACTAGCCCGGCCCGGGGAGCTGTTTTTT. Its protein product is CASSQGLARPGELFF.

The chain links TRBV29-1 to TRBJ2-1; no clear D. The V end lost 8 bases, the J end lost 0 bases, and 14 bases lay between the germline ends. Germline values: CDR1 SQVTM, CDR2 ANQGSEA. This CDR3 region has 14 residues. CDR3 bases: TGCAGCTTTAGCCTCCAAAGCTCCTACAATGAGCAGTTCTTC. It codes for CSFSLQSSYNEQFF.

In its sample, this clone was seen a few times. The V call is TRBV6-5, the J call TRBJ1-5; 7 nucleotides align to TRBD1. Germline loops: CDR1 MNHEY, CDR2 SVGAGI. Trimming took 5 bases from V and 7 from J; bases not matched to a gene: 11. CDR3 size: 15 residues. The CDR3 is CASSPRGQRDQPQHF. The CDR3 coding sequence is TGTGCCAGCAGTCCCCGGGGACAGAGGGACCAGCCCCAGCATTTT.

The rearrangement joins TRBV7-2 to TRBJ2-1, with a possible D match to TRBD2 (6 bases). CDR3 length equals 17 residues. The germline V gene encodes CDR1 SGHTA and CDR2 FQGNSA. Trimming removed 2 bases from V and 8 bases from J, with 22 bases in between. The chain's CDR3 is CASSLSPPGVFRDEQFF. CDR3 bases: TGTGCCAGCAGCTTATCTCCCCCGGGAGTTTTTAGGGATGAGCAGTTCTTC.

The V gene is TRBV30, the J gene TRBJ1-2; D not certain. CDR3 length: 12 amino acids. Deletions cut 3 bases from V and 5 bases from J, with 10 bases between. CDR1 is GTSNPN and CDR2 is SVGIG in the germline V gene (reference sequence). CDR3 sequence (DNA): TGTGCCTGGAGCTCGGGGTTTTATGGCTACACCTTC. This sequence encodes CAWSSGFYGYTF.

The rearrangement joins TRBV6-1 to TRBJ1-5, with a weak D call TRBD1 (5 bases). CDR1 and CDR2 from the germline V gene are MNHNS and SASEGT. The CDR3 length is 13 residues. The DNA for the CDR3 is TGTGGGGCACAGGCCGTGGGCAATCAGCCCCAGCATTTT. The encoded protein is CGAQAVGNQPQHF.

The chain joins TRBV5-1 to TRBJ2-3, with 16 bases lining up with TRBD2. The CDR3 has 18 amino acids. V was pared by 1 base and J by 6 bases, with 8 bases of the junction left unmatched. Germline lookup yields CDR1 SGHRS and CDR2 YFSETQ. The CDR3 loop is CASSLSGTSGRAGDTQYF. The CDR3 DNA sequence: TGCGCCAGCAGCTTGTCGGGGACTAGCGGGAGGGCCGGGGATACGCAGTATTTT.

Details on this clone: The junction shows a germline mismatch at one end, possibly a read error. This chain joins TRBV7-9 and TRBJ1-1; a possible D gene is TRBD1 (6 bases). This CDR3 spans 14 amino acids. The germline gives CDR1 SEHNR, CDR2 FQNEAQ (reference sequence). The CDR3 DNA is TGTTCCAGCAGCACCCGGACAGAGAACACTGAAGCTTTCTTT. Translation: CSSSTRTENTEAFF.

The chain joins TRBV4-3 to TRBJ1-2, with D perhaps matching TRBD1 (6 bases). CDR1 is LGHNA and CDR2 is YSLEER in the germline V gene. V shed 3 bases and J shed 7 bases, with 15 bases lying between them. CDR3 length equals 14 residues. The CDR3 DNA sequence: TGCGCCAGCAGCCAGGGGGGGCAAAGGGGTGGCTACACCTTC. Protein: CASSQGGQRGGYTF.

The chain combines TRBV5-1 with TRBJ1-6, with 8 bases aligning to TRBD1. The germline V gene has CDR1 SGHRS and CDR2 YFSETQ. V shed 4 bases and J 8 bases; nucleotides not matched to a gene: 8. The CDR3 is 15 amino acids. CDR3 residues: CASSTDRGGDSPLHF. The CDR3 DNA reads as TGCGCCAGCAGCACCGACAGGGGAGGGGATTCACCCCTCCACTTT.

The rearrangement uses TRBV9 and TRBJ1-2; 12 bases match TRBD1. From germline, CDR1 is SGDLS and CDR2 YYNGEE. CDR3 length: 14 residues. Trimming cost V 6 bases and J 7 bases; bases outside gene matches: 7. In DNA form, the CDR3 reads TGTGCCAGCACTTCCCCGGGACAGGGGGCTGGCTACACCTTC. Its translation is CASTSPGQGAGYTF. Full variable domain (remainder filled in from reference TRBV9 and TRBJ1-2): DSGVTQTPKHLITATGQRVTLRCSPRSGDLSVYWYQQSLDQGLQFLIQYYNGEERAKGNILERFSAQQFPDLHSELNLSSLELGDSALYFCASTSPGQGAGYTFGSGTRLTVV.

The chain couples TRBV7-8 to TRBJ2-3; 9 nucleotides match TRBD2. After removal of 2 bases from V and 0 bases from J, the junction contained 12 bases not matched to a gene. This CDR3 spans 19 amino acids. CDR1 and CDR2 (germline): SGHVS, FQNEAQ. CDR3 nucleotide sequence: TGTGCCAGCAGCTTACCTAGCGGGACCCTAACTTCTAGCACAGATACGCAGTATTTT. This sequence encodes CASSLPSGTLTSSTDTQYF.

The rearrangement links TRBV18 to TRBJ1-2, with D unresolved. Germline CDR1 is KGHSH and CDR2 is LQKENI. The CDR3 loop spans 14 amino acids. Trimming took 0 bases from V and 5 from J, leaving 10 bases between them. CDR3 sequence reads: CASSPPGELYGYTF. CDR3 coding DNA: TGTGCCAGCTCACCACCGGGAGAGTTATATGGCTACACCTTC.

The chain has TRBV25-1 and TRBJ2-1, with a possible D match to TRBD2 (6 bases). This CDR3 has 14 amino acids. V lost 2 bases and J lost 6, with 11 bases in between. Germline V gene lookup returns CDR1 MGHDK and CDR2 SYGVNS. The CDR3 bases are TGTGCCAGCAGTGAACAGACTAGTGGCAATGAGCAGTTCTTC. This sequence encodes CASSEQTSGNEQFF.

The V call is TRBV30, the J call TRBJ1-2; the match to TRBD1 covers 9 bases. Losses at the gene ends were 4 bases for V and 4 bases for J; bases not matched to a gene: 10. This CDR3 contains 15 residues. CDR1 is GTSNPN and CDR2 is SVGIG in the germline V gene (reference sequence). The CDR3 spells CAWTGQGIRSYGYTF. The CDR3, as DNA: TGTGCCTGGACGGGACAGGGAATTCGGTCCTATGGCTACACCTTC.

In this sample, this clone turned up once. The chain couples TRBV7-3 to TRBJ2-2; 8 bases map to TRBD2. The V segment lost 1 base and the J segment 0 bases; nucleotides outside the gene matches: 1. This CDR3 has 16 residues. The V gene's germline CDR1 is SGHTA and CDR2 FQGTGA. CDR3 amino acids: CASSLIAGTNTGELFF. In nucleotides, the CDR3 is TGTGCCAGCAGCTTAATAGCGGGAACGAACACCGGGGAGCTGTTTTTT.

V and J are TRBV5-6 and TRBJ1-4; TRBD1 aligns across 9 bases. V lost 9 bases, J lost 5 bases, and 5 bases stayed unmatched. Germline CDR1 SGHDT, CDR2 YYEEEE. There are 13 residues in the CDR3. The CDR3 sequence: CATGTGINEKLFF. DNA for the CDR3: TGTGCCACGGGGACAGGGATAAATGAAAAACTGTTTTTT.

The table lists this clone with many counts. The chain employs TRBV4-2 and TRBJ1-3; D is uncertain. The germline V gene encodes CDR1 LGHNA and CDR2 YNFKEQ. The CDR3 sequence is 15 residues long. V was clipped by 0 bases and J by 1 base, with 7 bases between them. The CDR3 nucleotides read TGTGCCAGCAGCCAAGATCGAGGATCTGGAAACACCATATATTTT. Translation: CASSQDRGSGNTIYF.

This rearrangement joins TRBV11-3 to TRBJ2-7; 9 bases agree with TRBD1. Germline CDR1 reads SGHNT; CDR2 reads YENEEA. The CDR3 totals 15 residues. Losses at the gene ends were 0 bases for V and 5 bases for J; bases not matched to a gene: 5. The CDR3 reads CASSLDGQGIDEQYF. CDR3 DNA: TGTGCCAGCAGCTTAGATGGACAGGGGATCGACGAGCAGTACTTC.

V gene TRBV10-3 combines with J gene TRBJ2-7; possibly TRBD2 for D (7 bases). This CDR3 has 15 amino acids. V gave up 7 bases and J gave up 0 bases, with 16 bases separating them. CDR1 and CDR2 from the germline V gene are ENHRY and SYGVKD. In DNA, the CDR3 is TGTGCCATCAAGAATGCGGGGGCGAGCTCCTACGAGCAGTACTTC. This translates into CAIKNAGASSYEQYF.

CDR3 in amino acids: CASSSTNTDTQYF. CDR3 DNA sequence: TGCGCCAGCAGCTCTACTAACACAGATACGCAGTATTTT. The genes are TRBV5-1 and TRBJ2-3; D unclear. The V gene's germline CDR1 is SGHRS and CDR2 YFSETQ. The ends were cut back, 3 bases at V and 2 bases at J, with 7 bases in the middle. The CDR3 covers 13 residues.

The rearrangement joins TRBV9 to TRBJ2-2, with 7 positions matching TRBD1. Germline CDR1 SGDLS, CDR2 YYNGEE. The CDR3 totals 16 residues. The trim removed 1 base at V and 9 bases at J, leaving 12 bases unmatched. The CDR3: CASSVTGTDLARELFF. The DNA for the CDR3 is TGTGCCAGCAGCGTAACCGGGACAGATTTGGCTCGGGAGCTGTTTTTT.

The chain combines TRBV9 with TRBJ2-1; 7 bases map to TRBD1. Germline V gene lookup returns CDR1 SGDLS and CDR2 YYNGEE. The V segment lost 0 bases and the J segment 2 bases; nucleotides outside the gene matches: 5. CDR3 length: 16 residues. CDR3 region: CASSVAGQGAYNEQFF. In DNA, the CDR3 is TGTGCCAGCAGCGTAGCTGGGCAGGGGGCCTACAATGAGCAGTTCTTC.

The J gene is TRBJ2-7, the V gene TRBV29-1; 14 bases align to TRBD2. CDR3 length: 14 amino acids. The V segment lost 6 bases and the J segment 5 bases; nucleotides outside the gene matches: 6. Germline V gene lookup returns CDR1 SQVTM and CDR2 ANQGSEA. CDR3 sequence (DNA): TGCAGCGTGGGGACTAGCGGGAGTTCGAACGAGCAGTACTTC. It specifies CSVGTSGSSNEQYF.

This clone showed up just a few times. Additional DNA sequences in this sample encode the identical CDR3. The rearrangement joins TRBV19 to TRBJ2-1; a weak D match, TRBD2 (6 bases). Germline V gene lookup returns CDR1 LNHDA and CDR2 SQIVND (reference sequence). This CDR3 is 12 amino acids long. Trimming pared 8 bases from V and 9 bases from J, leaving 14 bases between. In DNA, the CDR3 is TGTGCCAGTCATCAGCGGGTGGGTGAGCAGTTCTTC. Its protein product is CASHQRVGEQFF.

CDR3 DNA: TGCAGTGCTAGAAAGGTAGAGGGAGCTTTCTTT. Its translation: CSARKVEGAFF. The chain is built from TRBV20-1 and TRBJ1-1; D is uncertain. The V gene lost 2 bases and the J gene lost 10 bases, with 11 bases spanning the gap. Looked up from germline, CDR1 is DFQATT and CDR2 is SNEGSKA (reference sequence). The CDR3 contains 11 residues.

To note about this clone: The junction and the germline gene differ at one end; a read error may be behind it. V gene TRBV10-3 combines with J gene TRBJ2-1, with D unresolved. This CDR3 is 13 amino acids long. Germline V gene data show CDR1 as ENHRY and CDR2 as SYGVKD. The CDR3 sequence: CAISGGLDNGQFF. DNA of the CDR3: TGTGCCATCAGTGGTGGGCTTGACAATGGGCAGTTCTTC.

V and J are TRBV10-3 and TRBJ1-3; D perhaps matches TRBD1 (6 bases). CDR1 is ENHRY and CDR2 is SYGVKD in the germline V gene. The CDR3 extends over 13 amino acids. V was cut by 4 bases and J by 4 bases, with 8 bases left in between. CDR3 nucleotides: TGTGCCATCAGTGCCCAGGGGGGAAACACCATATATTTT. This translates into CAISAQGGNTIYF.

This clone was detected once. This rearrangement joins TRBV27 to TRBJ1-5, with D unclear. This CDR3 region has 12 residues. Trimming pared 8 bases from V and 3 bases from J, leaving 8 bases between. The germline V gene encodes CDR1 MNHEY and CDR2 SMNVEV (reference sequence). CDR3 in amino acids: CASGAPNQPQHF. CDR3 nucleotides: TGTGCCAGCGGAGCACCCAATCAGCCCCAGCATTTT.